These 2 T cell receptor beta chains were all obtained from the same sample, sequenced in a study of prognosis after radiotherapy for stage I lung cancer. Multiplex PCR in two rounds served to amplify TCR beta CDR3 from genomic DNA. Round one of PCR was performed, and it used primers specific to each TRBV and TRBJ gene. TCRdb analysed the multiplex PCR reads with MiXCR anew, one entry per CDR3 protein. The table shows about 18,000 distinct CDR3 sequences, with roughly 30% occurring only once. The sequenced sample was PBMCs, obtained before or after stereotactic body radiation therapy (not recorded which). These receptors were taken from a donor over 45 with non-small cell lung cancer.

At least ten counts were recorded for this clonotype. The chain is built from TRBV6-4 and TRBJ2-7, with 10 positions matching TRBD2. Germline CDR1 reads MRHNA; CDR2 reads SNTAGT. The length of the CDR3 is 16 residues. Germline trimming cut 5 bases from V and 2 bases from J; bases unmatched to any gene: 9. In DNA, the CDR3 is TGTGCCAGCAGTCCGTACGGGACTAGCGTTACCTACGAGCAGTACTTC. Protein sequence: CASSPYGTSVTYEQYF.

This clonotype was observed many times. The chain recombines TRBV2 with TRBJ1-1; possible D gene TRBD1, 5 bases. Looked up from germline, CDR1 is SNHLY and CDR2 is FYNNEI. The V end lost 6 bases, the J end lost 6 bases, and 14 bases lay between the germline ends. This CDR3 is built from 13 residues. CDR3: CASRRTPSAEAFF. The CDR3 nucleotides read TGTGCCAGCAGGAGGACACCTTCCGCTGAAGCTTTCTTT.